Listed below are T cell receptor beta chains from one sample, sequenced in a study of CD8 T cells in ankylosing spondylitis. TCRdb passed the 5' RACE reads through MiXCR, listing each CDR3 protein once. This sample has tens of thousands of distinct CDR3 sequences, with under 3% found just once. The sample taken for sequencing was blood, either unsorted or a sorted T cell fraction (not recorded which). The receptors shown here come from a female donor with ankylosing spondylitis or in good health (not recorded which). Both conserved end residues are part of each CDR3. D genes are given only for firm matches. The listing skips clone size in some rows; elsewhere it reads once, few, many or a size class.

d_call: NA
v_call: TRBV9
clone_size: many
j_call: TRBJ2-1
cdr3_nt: TGTGCCAGCAGCGAAAGCGGGTTTAATCAGAATGAGCAGTTCTTC
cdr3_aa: CASSESGFNQNEQFF

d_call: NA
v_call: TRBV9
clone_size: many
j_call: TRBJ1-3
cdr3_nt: TGTGCCAGCAGCGAGCGACAGGTCTCCCATTCGGGAAACACCATATATTTT
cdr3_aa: CASSERQVSHSGNTIYF

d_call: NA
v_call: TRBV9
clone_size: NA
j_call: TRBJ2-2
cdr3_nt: TGTGCCAGCAGCCCCTCGAACGGGAGAACGGACACCGGGGAGCTGTTTTTT
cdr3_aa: CASSPSNGRTDTGELFF

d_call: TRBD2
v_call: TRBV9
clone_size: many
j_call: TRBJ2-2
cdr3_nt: TGTGCCAGCAGAGCGGTACCTAGCGGGGCGCTTGACACCGGGGAGCTGTTTTTT
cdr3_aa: CASRAVPSGALDTGELFF

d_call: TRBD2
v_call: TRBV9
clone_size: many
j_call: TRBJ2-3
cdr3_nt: TGTGCCAGCAGCGTAGTCCGGGGGGGAGCAACAGATACGCAGTATTTT
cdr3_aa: CASSVVRGGATDTQYF

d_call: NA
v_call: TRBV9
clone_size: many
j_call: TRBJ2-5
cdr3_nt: TGTGCCAGCAGCGTAGCCGGGACTTCGGGGCAAGAGACCCAGTACTTC
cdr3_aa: CASSVAGTSGQETQYF

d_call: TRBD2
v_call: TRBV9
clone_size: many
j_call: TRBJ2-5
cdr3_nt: TGTGCCAGCAGCGCCTTAGCGGGAGGGATCCAAGAGACCCAGTACTTC
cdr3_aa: CASSALAGGIQETQYF

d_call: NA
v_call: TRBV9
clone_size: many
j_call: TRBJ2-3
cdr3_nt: TGTGCCAGCAGCGTAAGCGGGAGCACAGATACGCAGTATTTT
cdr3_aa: CASSVSGSTDTQYF

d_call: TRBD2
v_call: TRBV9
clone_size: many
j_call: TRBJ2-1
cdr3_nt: TGTGCCAGCAGCGTAGCTGAGGGCGGGAGGCCCTACAATGAGCAGTTCTTC
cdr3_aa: CASSVAEGGRPYNEQFF

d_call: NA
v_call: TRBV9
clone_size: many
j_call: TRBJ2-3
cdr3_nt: TGTGCCAGCAGCGTAGGAGGGAGATTCACAGATACGCAGTATTTT
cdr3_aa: CASSVGGRFTDTQYF

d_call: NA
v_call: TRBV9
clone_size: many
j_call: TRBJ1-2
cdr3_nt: TGTGCCAGCAGCGTCAGAGCCTGGGACTATGGCTACACCTTC
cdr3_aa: CASSVRAWDYGYTF

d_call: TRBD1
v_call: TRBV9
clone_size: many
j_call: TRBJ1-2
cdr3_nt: TGTGCCAGCAGCGCTATGACAGGGAAAAACTATGGCTACACCTTC
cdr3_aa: CASSAMTGKNYGYTF

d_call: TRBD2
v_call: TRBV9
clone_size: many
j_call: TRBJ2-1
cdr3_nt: TGTGCCAGCAGCGTAGCTCCGGGACTAGATCGGGATGAGCAGTTCTTC
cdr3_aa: CASSVAPGLDRDEQFF

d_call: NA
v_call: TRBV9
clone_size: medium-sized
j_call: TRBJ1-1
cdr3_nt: TGTGCCAGCAGCGTAGCAGGGGTTACGAACACTGAAGCTTTCTTT
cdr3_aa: CASSVAGVTNTEAFF

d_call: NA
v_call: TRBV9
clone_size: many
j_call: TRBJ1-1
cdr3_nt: TGTGCCAGCAGCGTAGGTGTAGGGGGAGTCACTGAAGCTTTCTTT
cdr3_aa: CASSVGVGGVTEAFF

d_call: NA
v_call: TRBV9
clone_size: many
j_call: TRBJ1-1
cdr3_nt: TGTGCCAGCAGCGTAGCAGAAGCGGGGAACACTGAAGCTTTCTTT
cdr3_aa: CASSVAEAGNTEAFF

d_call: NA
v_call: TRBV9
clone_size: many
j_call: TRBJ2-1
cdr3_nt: TGTGCCAGCAGCTCAGAAGCGGACTACGTATACAATGAGCAGTTCTTC
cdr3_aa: CASSSEADYVYNEQFF